This T cell receptor beta chain was recorded in a study of blood T cell repertoires in COVID-19. Study context: Both acute and convalescent COVID-19 samples were obtained from the United States, Italy and Spain. From T cells, B-cell-depleted T cells, or PBMCs came the material, which was cDNA or gDNA.

Trimming removed 8 bases from V and 7 bases from J; junction bases left unmatched: 9. Germline assignment: CDR1 MDHEN and CDR2 SYDVKM. The CDR3 is 14 residues long. Original methodology: The authors estimated nucleated cell counts from reference gene primer amplification. Here immunoSEQ multiplex PCR was the method, and the copy in TCRdb shows in-frame clones only, minus some. V, J and clone size are taken as reported in that table, and D and trimming were inferred from the DNA itself. Of hundreds of thousands of clones detected, around 85% appear once; the ten largest clones hold 3% to 4%. Sequences were obtained from peripheral blood. This clonotype originated in a woman aged 40 to 50 with active or convalescent COVID-19. V and J are TRBV28 and TRBJ1-2; 11 bases agree with TRBD1. CDR3 in DNA: TGTGCCAGCGGGGTCGGACAGGGGGCGACTGGCTACACCTTC. Its protein is CASGVGQGATGYTF.